This T cell receptor (beta chain) was sequenced for a study of T cells in Graves' hyperthyroidism and ophthalmopathy. Study overall: Peripheral blood was acquired at first diagnosis, ahead of any therapy whatsoever. Broader study findings: Ophthalmopathy was predicted by the model a median of about 6.7 months ahead of onset.

This clonotype was seen ten or more times. Its antigen is as yet unknown. Amplification of TCR beta CDR3 regions was performed using RNA transcripts as template. The TCR CDR3 first-round RT-PCR relied on the HTBI primer set. TCRdb independently ran MiXCR on the multiplex PCR reads; one entry per CDR3 protein. The table records approximately 630,000 distinct CDR3 sequences, around 15% of them present only once. Based on clinical symptoms, serum thyroxine and TRAb, thyroid ultrasound and orbital computed tomography, diagnoses were reached. CDR3 length equals 16 residues. V was clipped by 5 bases and J by 4 bases; unmatched bases: 10. Germline V gene lookup returns CDR1 SGHAT and CDR2 FQDESV (reference sequence).

Material: blood. This receptor was obtained from a woman in her 30s with Graves' hyperthyroidism. The chain recombines TRBV11-1 with TRBJ2-1; 8 nucleotides align to TRBD2. This CDR3 reads CASSHLGTRRYNEQFF. The CDR3 bases are TGTGCCAGCAGCCATCTTGGGACTAGAAGGTACAATGAGCAGTTCTTC.